This T cell receptor beta chain was sequenced for a study of cytomegalovirus exposure and HLA in healthy donors. General study results and limits: Per published accounts, TCR beta sequences correctly predicted the HLA-A and HLA-B alleles of most subjects. With later analysis, a missense DCLRE1C variant became linked to TCR beta V- and J-gene trimming. Presence/absence analyses supposed approximately even sequencing depth among donors.

The V gene lost 3 bases and the J gene lost 4 bases, with 9 bases spanning the gap. The CDR3 extends over 13 amino acids. Germline lookup yields CDR1 MGHDK and CDR2 SYGVNS. The study ran its PCR with 60 Vbeta and 13 Jbeta primers. Assay: immunoSEQ multiplex PCR; the TCRdb copy retains only in-frame clones and omits some. The table has a few hundred thousand clones, almost 85% seen once; the top ten hold roughly 2%. Points on this clone: Antigen: not known.

The chain links TRBV25-1 to TRBJ1-2; no reliable D call. The sequencing sample was made of PBMCs. This TCR was recovered from a woman in her forties in good health and CMV-seropositive. The CDR3 protein is CASSEGGRYGYTF. The CDR3 bases are TGTGCCAGCAGTGAGGGCGGGCGCTATGGCTACACCTTC.